The 5 T cell receptor beta chains presented below share a single source sample, sequenced in a study of T cells in Graves' hyperthyroidism and ophthalmopathy. Template material for amplifying TCR beta CDR3 regions consisted of RNA transcripts. With the HTBI primer set, the TCR CDR3 went through a first round of RT-PCR. TCRdb passed the multiplex PCR reads through MiXCR, listing each CDR3 protein once. The data show hundreds of thousands of distinct CDR3 sequences, with 20% to 25% seen just once and 34% held by the top ten. The sequenced sample was blood. The receptor source for this set is a man in his thirties or forties with Graves' ophthalmopathy.

This clonotype was detected a few times. The rearrangement joins TRBV7-9 to TRBJ2-3, with 8 bases that match TRBD2. The CDR3 is 15 amino acids. Germline trimming cut 1 base from V and 5 bases from J; bases unmatched to any gene: 5. Germline values: CDR1 SEHNR, CDR2 FQNEAQ (reference sequence). CDR3 nucleotides: TGTGCCAGCAGCTTAGGGGGACTAGTTGAAGATACGCAGTATTTT. Translation gives CASSLGGLVEDTQYF.

This clonotype was seen at least ten times. This sequence joins TRBV11-2 and TRBJ1-6, with 9 positions matching TRBD1. The CDR3 runs to 15 residues. With 5 bases clipped from V and 6 bases from J, the junction kept 5 bases outside the gene matches. Germline CDR1 is SGHAT and CDR2 is FQNNGV. In DNA, the CDR3 is TGTGCCAGCAGCACCTCGACAGGGGGTAATTCACCCCTCCACTTT. It codes for CASSTSTGGNSPLHF.

This clonotype turned up a few times. This CDR3 reads CASSQDRRDEQFF. The CDR3 DNA reads TGTGCCAGCAGCCAAGACAGGAGGGATGAGCAGTTCTTC. This chain connects TRBV14 to TRBJ2-1, with D perhaps TRBD2 (6 bases). CDR3 length: 13 amino acids. Per the germline V gene, CDR1 is SGHDN and CDR2 is FVKESK. The V end was cut by 0 bases, the J end by 8 bases, with 8 bases between.

This clonotype was counted ten times or more. The rearrangement links TRBV28 to TRBJ2-7; perhaps TRBD1 as D (7 bases). The germline V gene has CDR1 MDHEN and CDR2 SYDVKM. This CDR3 region has 15 residues. Trimming stripped 6 bases from V and 4 bases from J, with 19 bases between. This CDR3 reads CASRKEGAAPYEQYF. The CDR3 nucleotides read TGTGCCAGCAGAAAGGAGGGGGCGGCCCCATACGAGCAGTACTTC.

This clonotype has only a few counts. The CDR3 DNA is TGTGCCAGCAGTTTATCTCCTGAAGCTGGCGAGCAGTACTTC. It is translated as CASSLSPEAGEQYF. The chain links TRBV27 to TRBJ2-7, with D unclear. This CDR3 is 14 amino acids long. Trimming shortened V by 0 bases and J by 6 bases, and 12 bases separated the two germline ends. Germline V gives CDR1 MNHEY, CDR2 SMNVEV (reference sequence).